This T cell receptor (beta chain) came from a study of CXCR3-negative and CXCR3-positive naive CD8 T cells (dated by TCRdb to between 2018 and 2020). About the study as a whole: In total, some 140 million TRB reads were obtained, which works out to roughly 1.5 +/- 0.3 million reads per library. TRBV-TRBJ cluster analysis included naive subsets from roughly 5 donors and memory cells from 3 donors. Diversity and physicochemical repertoire analyses covered 10 to 11 donors pooled from two independent experiments. The investigation overall reported the following: Repertoire diversity was comparably high in both naive subsets but much lower in memory CD8+ T cells. Surface CD5, linked to self-reactivity in mice, was comparable between naive subsets; TCR interaction strength was therefore also inferred from TRB CDR3 physicochemical properties. TRB CDR3s from CXCR3-positive naive cells showed higher hydrophobicity (lower Kidera factor 4), lower energy, and higher strength and volume indices than CXCR3-negative naive cells. Similar TRBV-TRBJ usage was shown by naive CXCR3-negative and CXCR3-positive cells from the same donor, whereas distinct patterns were shown by memory cells. Freshly isolated PBMCs were used for most assays because CXCR3 expression partially decreased after cryopreservation.

The instrument was a NextSeq 550. The Human TCR Profiling Kit (MiLaboratory) was used to make UMI-labeled 5' RACE TRB cDNA libraries. The full amount of extracted RNA was used for cDNA synthesis, and the full amount of resulting cDNA was used for PCR amplification. Libraries were prepared in parallel with an identical number of PCR cycles. From the authors' description of their analysis: With a requirement of at least two reads per UMI, MIGEC and MiXCR extracted about 50,000 +/- 10,000 unique UMI-labeled TRB cDNA molecules per library. On average, each library contained approximately 40,000 +/- 10,000 functional in-frame TRB CDR3 nucleotide clonotypes without stop codons. After downsampling to 5000 UMI-labeled TRB molecules per sample, diversity metrics, including normalized Shannon-Wiener and Chao1, were computed in VDJtools. Clonotype-size-weighted physicochemical properties of the central five CDR3 residues (interaction energy, strength, volume and Kidera factor 4) were computed in VDJtools. The reads, reprocessed by TCRdb, yield one row per CDR3 protein sequence and no DNA. TCRdb's processing, not the study's, gives the V and J calls here. The record for this sample contains several thousand distinct CDR3 sequences. Approximately 2.2% of the sample lies in the top ten.

Details on this clonotype: Its specific antigen is unknown.

For each CD8+ T cell subset, flow sorting was done in triplicate, and some 300,000 cells per subset went directly into RLT lysis buffer. To keep memory contaminants out, a stringent definition of naive CD8+ T cells was applied: CD45RO-CCR7+CD27+CD95-. Standard density gradient centrifugation was used to isolate peripheral blood mononuclear cells from buffy coats. Naive CXCR3-negative and CXCR3-positive CD8+ T cells were flow-sorted on a FACSAria III. Total RNA was extracted from sorted cells using an RNeasy Mini Kit. Reading the germline V gene gives CDR1 SQVTM and CDR2 ANQGSEA. From the cysteine up to the phenylalanine, the CDR3 has a length of 14 residues. A DNA sequence was not provided.

Sequencing used naive CXCR3- CD8+ T cells from blood. The sample's cell subset or site label is to be understood as: CD45RO-CCR7+CD27+CD95- naive CD8+ T cells lacking CXCR3 (TNR3-). The clonotype originates from a human donor in good health. Some clones in this sample may be carry-over from other donors' samples. The rearrangement joined TRBV29-1 to TRBJ2-1. The CDR3 protein sequence reads: CSVDGGRARNEQFF.